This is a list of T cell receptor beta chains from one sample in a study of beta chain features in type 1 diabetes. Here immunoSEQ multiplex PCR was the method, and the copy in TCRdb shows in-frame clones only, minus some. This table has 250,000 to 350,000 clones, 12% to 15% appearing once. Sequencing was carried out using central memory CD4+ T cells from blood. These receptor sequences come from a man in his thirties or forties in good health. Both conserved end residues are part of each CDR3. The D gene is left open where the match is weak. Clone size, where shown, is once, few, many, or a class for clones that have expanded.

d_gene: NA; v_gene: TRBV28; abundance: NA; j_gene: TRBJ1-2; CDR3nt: TGTGCCAGCAGTTTATCGGGGAATGGCTACACCTTC; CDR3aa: CASSLSGNGYTF
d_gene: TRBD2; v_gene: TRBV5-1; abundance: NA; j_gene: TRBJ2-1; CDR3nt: TGCGCCAGCAGCAGGACTAGCGGGTACAATGAGCAGTTCTTC; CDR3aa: CASSRTSGYNEQFF
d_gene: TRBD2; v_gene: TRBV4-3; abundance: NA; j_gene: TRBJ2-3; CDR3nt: TGCGCCAGCAGCCAAACGGGGGGACTAGCGGTGCAGTATTTT; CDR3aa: CASSQTGGLAVQYF
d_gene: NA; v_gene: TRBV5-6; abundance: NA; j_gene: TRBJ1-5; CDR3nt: TGTGCCAGCAGCTTGGTTTCTCAGGGCATCAATCAGCCCCAGCATTTT; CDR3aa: CASSLVSQGINQPQHF
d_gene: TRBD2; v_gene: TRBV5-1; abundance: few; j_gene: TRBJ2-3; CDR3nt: TGCGCCAGCAGCTTGGCGGGAGCGGGGGATACGCAGTATTTT; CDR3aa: CASSLAGAGDTQYF
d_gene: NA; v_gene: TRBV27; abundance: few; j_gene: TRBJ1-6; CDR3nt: TGTGCCAGCAAACTCAAAGGGGGTGGTTCACCCCTCCACTTT; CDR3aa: CASKLKGGGSPLHF
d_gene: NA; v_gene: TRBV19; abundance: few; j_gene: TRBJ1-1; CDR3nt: TGTGCCAGTAGCTACGACCTGAGACCGGGAGGGAACACTGAAGCTTTCTTT; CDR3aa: CASSYDLRPGGNTEAFF
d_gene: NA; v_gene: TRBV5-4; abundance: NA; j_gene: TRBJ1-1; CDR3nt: TGTGCCAGCAAGGTAGATATGAACACTGAAGCTTTCTTT; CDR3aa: CASKVDMNTEAFF
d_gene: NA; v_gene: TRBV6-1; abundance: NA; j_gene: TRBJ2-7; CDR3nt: TGTGCCAGTAGCGACTCCTACGAGCAGTACTTC; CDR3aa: CASSDSYEQYF
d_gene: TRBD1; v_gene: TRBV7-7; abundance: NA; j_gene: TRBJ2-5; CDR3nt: TGTGCCAGCAGCTTAAACCCGACAGGGCTCAGAGAGACCCAGTACTTC; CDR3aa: CASSLNPTGLRETQYF
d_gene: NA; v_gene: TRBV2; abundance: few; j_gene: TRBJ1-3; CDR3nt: TGTGCCAGCAGTGACCAGAAGGGAAACACCATATATTTT; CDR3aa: CASSDQKGNTIYF
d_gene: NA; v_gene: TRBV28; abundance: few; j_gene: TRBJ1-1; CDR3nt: TGTGCCAGCAGTTTACCCGGACAGAAGACTGAAGCTTTCTTT; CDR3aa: CASSLPGQKTEAFF
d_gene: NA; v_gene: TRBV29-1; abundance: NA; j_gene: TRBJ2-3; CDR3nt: TGCAGCGTCCCCGACCAAATTCGCACAGATACGCAGTATTTT; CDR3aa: CSVPDQIRTDTQYF
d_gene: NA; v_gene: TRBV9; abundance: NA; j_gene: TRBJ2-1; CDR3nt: TGTGCCAGCAGCGTAGCTATAAGGACCACGCGCAATGAGCAGTTCTTC; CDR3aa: CASSVAIRTTRNEQFF